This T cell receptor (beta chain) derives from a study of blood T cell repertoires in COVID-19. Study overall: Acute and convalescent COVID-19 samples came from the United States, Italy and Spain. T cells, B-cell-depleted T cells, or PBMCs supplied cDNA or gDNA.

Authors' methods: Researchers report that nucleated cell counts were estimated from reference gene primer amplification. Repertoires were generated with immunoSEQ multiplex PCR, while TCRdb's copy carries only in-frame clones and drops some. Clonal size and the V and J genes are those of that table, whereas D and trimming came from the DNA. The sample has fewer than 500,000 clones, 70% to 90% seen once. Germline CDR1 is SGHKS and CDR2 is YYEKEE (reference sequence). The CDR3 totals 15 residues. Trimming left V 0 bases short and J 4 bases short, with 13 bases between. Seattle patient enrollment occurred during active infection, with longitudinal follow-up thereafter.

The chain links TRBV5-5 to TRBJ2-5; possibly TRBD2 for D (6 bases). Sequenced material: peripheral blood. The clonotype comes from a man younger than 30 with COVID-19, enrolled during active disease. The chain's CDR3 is CASSLGDRGSETQYF. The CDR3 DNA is TGTGCCAGCAGCTTGGGGGACCGGGGGTCAGAGACCCAGTACTTC.